This T cell receptor (beta chain) was retrieved from a study of blood T cell repertoires in COVID-19. Overall study context: Sites across the United States, Italy and Spain contributed samples from acute and convalescent COVID-19.

Clones were sequenced by immunoSEQ multiplex PCR, and TCRdb holds only the in-frame ones, with some missing. Among 250,000 to 300,000 clones listed, 85% to 90% were seen once. Among Cohort 3 donors, those recovered had two negative PCRs, clearance, or symptom resolution. Germline V gene sequence: CDR1 SGHVS, CDR2 FQNEAQ. V dropped 7 bases and J dropped 0 bases, with 13 bases sitting between them. The CDR3 runs to 15 residues. The TCR originated in a woman aged 55-69 years who had recovered from COVID-19. Source material: PBMCs or T cells enriched from blood (not recorded which). The chain couples TRBV7-8 to TRBJ1-3, with D hard to call. CDR3: CASTPERVSGNTIYF. As DNA, the CDR3 is TGTGCCAGCACTCCTGAGCGGGTCTCTGGAAACACCATATATTTT.